This TCR beta chain was sequenced during a study of cytomegalovirus exposure and HLA in healthy donors. In the study overall: T cells numbering around 190 million yielded approximately 100 million unique TCR beta sequences in an earlier analysis.

PCR used 60 Vbeta primers and 13 Jbeta primers. Authors' methods: In a later analysis, of some 80 million unique beta chains, about 12 million appeared in at least two donors. The method was immunoSEQ multiplex PCR; TCRdb's version includes in-frame clones alone and lacks a portion of them. V, J and clone size are those of that table, while D and trimming were read from the DNA. The sample table sets out 110,000 to 150,000 clones. The V end was cut by 0 bases, the J end by 0 bases, with 13 bases between. The CDR3 spans 17 residues. The germline CDR1 and CDR2 sequences are SGDLS and YYNGEE. The sample comprised PBMCs. This clonotype was sampled from a male donor in good health and CMV-seronegative. The rearrangement links TRBV9 to TRBJ1-3; D not resolved. The CDR3 nucleotides read TGTGCCAGCAGCGTAGGATGGTCGGGAAGCTCTGGAAACACCATATATTTT. It yields the protein CASSVGWSGSSGNTIYF.